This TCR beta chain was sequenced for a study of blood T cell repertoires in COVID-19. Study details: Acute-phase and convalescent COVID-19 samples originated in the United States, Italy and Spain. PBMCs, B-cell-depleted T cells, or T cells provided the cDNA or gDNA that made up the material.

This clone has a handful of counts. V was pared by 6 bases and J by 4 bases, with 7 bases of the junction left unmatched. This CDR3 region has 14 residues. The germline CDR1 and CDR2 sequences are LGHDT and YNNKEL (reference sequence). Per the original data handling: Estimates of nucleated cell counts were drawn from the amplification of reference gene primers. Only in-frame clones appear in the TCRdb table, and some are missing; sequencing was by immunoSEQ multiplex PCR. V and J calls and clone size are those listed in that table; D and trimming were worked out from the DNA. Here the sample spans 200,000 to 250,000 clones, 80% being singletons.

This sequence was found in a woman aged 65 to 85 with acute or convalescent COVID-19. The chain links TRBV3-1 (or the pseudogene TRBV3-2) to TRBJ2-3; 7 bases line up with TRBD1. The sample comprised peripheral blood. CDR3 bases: TGTGCCAGCAGTAACGACAGGGCCTCAGATACGCAGTATTTT. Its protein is CASSNDRASDTQYF.